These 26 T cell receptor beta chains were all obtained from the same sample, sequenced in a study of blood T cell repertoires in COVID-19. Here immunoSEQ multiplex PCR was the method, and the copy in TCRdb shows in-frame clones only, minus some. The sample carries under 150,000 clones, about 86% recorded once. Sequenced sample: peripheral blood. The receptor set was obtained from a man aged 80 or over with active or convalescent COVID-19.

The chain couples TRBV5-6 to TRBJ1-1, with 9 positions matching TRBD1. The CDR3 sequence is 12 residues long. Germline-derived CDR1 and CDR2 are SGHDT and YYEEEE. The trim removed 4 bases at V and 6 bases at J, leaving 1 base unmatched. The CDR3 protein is CASSRDRAEAFF. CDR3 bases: TGTGCCAGCAGCCGGGACAGGGCTGAAGCTTTCTTT.

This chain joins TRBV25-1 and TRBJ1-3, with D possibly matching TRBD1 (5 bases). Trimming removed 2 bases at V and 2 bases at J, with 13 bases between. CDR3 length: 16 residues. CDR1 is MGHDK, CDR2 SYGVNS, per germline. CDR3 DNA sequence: TGTGCCAGCAGTGAAAGGGGAAGAAGCGCTGGAAACACCATATATTTT. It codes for CASSERGRSAGNTIYF.

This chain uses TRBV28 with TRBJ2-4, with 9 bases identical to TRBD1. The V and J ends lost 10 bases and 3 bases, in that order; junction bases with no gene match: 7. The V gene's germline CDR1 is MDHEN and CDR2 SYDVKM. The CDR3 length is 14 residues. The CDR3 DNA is TGTGCCATCGGGACAGGGTGGGACAAAAACATTCAGTACTTC. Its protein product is CAIGTGWDKNIQYF.

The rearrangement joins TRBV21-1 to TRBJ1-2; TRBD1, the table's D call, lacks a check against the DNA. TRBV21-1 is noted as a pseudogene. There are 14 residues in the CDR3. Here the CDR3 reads CASMVGAANYGYTF. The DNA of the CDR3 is TGTGCCAGCATGGTGGGGGCAGCTAACTATGGCTACACCTTC.

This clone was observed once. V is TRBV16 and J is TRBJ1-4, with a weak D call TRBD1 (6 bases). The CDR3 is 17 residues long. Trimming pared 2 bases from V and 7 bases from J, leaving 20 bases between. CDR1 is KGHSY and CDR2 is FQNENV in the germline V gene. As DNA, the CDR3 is TGTGCCAGCAGCCAACCCCCACCCCAGGGGCTTCGTGAAAAACTGTTTTTT. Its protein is CASSQPPPQGLREKLFF.

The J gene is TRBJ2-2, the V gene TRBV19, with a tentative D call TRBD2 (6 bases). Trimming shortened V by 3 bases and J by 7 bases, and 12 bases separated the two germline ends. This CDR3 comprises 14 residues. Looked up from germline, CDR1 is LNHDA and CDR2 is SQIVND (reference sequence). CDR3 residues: CASSMREGGGELFF. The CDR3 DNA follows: TGTGCCAGTAGTATGCGGGAAGGAGGCGGGGAGCTGTTTTTT.

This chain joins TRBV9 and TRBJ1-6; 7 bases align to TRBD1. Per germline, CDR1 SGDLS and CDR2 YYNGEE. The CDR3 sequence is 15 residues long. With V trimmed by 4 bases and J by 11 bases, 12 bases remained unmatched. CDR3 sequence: CASSSFSRGIAPLHF. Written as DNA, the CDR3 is TGTGCCAGCAGCAGTTTTAGCAGGGGGATCGCACCCCTCCACTTT.

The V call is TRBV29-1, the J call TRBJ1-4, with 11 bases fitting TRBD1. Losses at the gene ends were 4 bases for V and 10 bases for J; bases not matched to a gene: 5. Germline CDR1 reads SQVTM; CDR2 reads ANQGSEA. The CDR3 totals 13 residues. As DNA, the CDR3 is TGCAGCGTTGGGGGACAGGGGGTCGGAAAACTGTTTTTT. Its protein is CSVGGQGVGKLFF. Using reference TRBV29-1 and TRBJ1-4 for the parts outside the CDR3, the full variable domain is SAVISQKPSRDICQRGTSLTIQCQVDSQVTMMFWYRQQPGQSLTLIATANQGSEATYESGFVIDKFPISRPNLTFSTLTVSNMSPEDSSIYLCSVGGQGVGKLFFGSGTQLSVL.

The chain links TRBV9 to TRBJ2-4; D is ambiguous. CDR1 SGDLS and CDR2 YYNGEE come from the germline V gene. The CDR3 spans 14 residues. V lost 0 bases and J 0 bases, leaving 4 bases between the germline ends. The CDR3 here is CASSVGLAKNIQYF. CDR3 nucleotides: TGTGCCAGCAGCGTAGGTCTAGCCAAAAACATTCAGTACTTC.

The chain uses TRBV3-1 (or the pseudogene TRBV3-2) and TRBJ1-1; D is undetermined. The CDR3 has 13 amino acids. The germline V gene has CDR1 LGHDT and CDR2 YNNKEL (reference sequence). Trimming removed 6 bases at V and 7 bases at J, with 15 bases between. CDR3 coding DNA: TGTGCCAGCAGGCCTAAAACAGCGGATGAAGCTTTCTTT. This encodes CASRPKTADEAFF.

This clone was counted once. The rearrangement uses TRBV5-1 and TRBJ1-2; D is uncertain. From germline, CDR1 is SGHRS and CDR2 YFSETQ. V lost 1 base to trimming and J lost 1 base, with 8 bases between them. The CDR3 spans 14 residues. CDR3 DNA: TGCGCCAGCAGCTTGACGTCCAGTAACTATGGCTACACCTTC. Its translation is CASSLTSSNYGYTF. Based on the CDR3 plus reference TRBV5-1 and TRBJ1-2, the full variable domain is KAGVTQTPRYLIKTRGQQVTLSCSPISGHRSVSWYQQTPGQGLQFLFEYFSETQRNKGNFPGRFSGRQFSNSRSEMNVSTLELGDSALYLCASSLTSSNYGYTFGSGTRLTVV.

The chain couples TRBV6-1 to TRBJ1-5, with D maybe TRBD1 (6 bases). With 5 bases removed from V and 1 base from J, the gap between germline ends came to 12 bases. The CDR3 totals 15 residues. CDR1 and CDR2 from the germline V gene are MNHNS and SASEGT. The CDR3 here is CASSRGAASNQPQHF. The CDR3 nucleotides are TGTGCCAGCAGTCGGGGGGCAGCAAGCAATCAGCCCCAGCATTTT.

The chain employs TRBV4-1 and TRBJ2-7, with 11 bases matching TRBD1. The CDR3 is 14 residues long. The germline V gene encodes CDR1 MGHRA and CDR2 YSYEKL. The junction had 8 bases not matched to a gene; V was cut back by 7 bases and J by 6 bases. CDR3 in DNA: TGCGCCAGCATGCCGGGACAGGGGGTTGGCGAGCAGTACTTC. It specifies CASMPGQGVGEQYF.

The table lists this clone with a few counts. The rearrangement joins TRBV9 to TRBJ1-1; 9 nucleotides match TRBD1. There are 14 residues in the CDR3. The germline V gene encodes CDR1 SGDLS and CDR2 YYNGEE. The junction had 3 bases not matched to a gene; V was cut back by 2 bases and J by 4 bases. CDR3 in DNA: TGTGCCAGCAGCGTTACGGGACAGGGCACTGAAGCTTTCTTT. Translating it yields CASSVTGQGTEAFF.

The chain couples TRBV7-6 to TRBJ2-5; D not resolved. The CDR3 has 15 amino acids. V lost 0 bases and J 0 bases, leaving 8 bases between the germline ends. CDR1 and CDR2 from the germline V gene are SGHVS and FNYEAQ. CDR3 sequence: CASSLAAVYQETQYF. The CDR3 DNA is TGTGCCAGCAGCTTAGCGGCGGTGTACCAAGAGACCCAGTACTTC.

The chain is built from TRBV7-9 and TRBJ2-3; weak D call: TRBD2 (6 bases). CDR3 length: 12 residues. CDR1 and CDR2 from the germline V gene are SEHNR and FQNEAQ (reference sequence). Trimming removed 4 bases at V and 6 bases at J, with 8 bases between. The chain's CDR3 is CASSSSGDTQYF. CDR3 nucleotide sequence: TGTGCCAGCAGCTCGAGCGGGGATACGCAGTATTTT.

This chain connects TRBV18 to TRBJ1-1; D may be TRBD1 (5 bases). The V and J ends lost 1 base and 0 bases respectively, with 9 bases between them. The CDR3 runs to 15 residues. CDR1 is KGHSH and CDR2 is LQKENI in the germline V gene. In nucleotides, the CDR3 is TGTGCCAGCTCACCACAACAGGTCATGAACACTGAAGCTTTCTTT. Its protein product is CASSPQQVMNTEAFF.

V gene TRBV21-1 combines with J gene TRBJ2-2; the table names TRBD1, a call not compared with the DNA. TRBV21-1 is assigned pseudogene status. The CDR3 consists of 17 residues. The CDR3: CASIPGRGTGDTGELFF. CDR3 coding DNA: TGTGCCAGCATCCCCGGGAGAGGGACAGGCGATACCGGGGAGCTGTTTTTT.

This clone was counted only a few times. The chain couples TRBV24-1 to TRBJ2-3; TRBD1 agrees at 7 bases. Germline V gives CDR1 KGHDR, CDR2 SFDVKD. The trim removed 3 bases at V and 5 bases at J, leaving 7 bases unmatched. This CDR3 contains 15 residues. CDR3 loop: CATSDVTGNGDTQYF. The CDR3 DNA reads TGTGCCACCAGTGATGTGACAGGGAACGGAGATACGCAGTATTTT.

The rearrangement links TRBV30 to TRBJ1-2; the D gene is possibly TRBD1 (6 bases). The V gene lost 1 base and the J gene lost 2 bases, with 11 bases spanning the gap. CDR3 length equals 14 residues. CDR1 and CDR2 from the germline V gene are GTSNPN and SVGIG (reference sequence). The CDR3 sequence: CAWSGQERNYGYTF. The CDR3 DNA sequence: TGTGCCTGGAGTGGACAGGAGAGAAACTATGGCTACACCTTC.

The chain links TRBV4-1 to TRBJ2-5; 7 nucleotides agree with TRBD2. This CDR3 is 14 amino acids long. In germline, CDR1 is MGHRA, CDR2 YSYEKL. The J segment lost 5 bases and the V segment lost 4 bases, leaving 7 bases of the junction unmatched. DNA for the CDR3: TGCGCCAGCAGCCCTGGACTAGTGTGGGAGACCCAGTACTTC. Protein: CASSPGLVWETQYF.

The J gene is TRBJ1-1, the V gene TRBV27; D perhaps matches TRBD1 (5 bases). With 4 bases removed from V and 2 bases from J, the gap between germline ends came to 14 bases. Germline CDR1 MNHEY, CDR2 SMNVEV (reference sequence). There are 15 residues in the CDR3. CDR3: CASSSRRVINTEAFF. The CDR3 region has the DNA TGTGCCAGCAGTTCACGCAGGGTAATTAACACTGAAGCTTTCTTT.

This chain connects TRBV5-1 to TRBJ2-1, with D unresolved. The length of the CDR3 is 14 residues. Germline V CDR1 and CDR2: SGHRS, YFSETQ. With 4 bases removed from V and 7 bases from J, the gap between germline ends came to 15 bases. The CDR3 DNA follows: TGCGCCAGCAGCCCCTCGGCGGTGTGGAATGAGCAGTTCTTC. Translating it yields CASSPSAVWNEQFF.

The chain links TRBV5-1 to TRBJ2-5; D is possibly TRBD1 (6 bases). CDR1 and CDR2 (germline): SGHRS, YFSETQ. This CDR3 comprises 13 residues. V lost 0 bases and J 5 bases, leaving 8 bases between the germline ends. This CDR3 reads CASSLGQGETQYF. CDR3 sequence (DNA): TGCGCCAGCAGCTTGGGGCAGGGGGAGACCCAGTACTTC.

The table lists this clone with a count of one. This CDR3 reads CASSDSSVAGGAETGELFF. CDR3 nucleotides: TGTGCCAGCAGTGACTCTTCAGTAGCAGGGGGCGCCGAAACCGGGGAGCTGTTTTTT. The J gene is TRBJ2-2, the V gene TRBV6-4, with 8 bases that match TRBD1. The J segment lost 5 bases and the V segment lost 0 bases, leaving 14 bases of the junction unmatched. The CDR3 runs 19 residues. Germline-derived CDR1 and CDR2 are MRHNA and SNTAGT.

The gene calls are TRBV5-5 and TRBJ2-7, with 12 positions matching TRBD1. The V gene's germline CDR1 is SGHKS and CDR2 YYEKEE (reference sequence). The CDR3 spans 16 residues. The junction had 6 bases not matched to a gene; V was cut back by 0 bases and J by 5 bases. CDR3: CASSLAPGQGAHEQYF. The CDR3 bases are TGTGCCAGCAGCTTGGCACCGGGACAGGGGGCGCACGAGCAGTACTTC. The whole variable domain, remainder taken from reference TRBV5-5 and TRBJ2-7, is DAGVTQSPTHLIKTRGQQVTLRCSPISGHKSVSWYQQVLGQGPQFIFQYYEKEERGRGNFPDRFSARQFPNYSSELNVNALLLGDSALYLCASSLAPGQGAHEQYFGPGTRLTVT.